What follows are 32 T cell receptor beta chains derived from one specimen sequenced in a study of robustness of blood B and T cell sequencing. TCR beta repertoires were quantified from mRNA rather than genomic DNA. cDNA synthesis used template switching with a 5' universal priming oligo. The template-switch oligo carried a 12-nucleotide random UMI tagging each cDNA molecule. Using its own MiXCR run on the PCR reads, TCRdb lists one record per CDR3 protein. The sample yields 3,600 or so distinct CDR3 sequences, roughly 50% seen once. The sequenced sample consisted of peripheral blood. The receptors were sampled from a human donor in good health.

This clonotype came up once. The chain employs TRBV2 and TRBJ2-2, with D unresolved. V dropped 5 bases and J dropped 0 bases, with 4 bases sitting between them. The CDR3 loop spans 13 amino acids. Germline lookup yields CDR1 SNHLY and CDR2 FYNNEI. CDR3 nucleotides: TGTGCCAGCAGTAAAACGAACACCGGGGAGCTGTTTTTT. This gives the protein CASSKTNTGELFF. Supplemented by reference TRBV2 and TRBJ2-2, the full variable domain reads EPEVTQTPSHQVTQMGQEVILRCVPISNHLYFYWYRQILGQKVEFLVSFYNNEISEKSEIFDDQFSVERPDGSNFTLKIRSTKLEDSAMYFCASSKTNTGELFFGEGSRLTVL.

The chain links TRBV7-2 to TRBJ2-1, with unresolved D. There are 15 residues in the CDR3. CDR1 and CDR2 (germline): SGHTA, FQGNSA. The germline V and J ends were trimmed by 5 bases and 0 bases, with 11 bases remaining between them. The CDR3 sequence is CASSEEASSYNEQFF. DNA for the CDR3: TGTGCCAGCAGCGAAGAGGCGAGCTCCTACAATGAGCAGTTCTTC.

The genes are TRBV6-2 or TRBV6-3 and TRBJ2-4; weak D call: TRBD2 (6 bases). The V gene lost 8 bases and the J gene lost 1 base, with 15 bases spanning the gap. The CDR3 is made up of 15 amino acids. Germline CDR1 is MNHEY and CDR2 is SVGEGT. The CDR3 DNA is TGTGCCAGCGGTGCGTGGGACTTTGCCAAAAACATTCAGTACTTC. Its protein is CASGAWDFAKNIQYF.

V and J are TRBV30 and TRBJ1-2; 9 bases agree with TRBD1. The V segment lost 3 bases and the J segment 4 bases; nucleotides outside the gene matches: 9. Germline-derived CDR1 and CDR2 are GTSNPN and SVGIG (reference sequence). This CDR3 has 15 amino acids. CDR3 nucleotides: TGTGCCTGGAGGCTACAGGGGGCGCGGGGCTATGGCTACACCTTC. Protein sequence: CAWRLQGARGYGYTF.

This chain joins TRBV7-6 and TRBJ2-7; 10 nucleotides align to TRBD1. Trimming took 2 bases from V and 6 from J; bases not matched to a gene: 4. Germline assignment: CDR1 SGHVS and CDR2 FNYEAQ. The CDR3 sequence is 14 residues long. In DNA, the CDR3 is TGTGCCAGCAGCTTATATGGGACAGGGGCCGAGCAGTACTTC. Its translation is CASSLYGTGAEQYF.

This chain links TRBV12-3 or TRBV12-4 with TRBJ2-2; 8 positions agree with TRBD2. The ends lost 5 bases at V and 6 bases at J; junction bases unmatched: 11. This CDR3 has 16 residues. CDR3 sequence reads: CASSMSGGLDPGELFF. CDR3 DNA sequence: TGTGCCAGCAGTATGAGTGGGGGACTAGACCCCGGGGAGCTGTTTTTT.

The V gene is TRBV5-6, the J gene TRBJ2-7, with TRBD1 as a possible D gene (6 bases). Trimming pared 4 bases from V and 2 bases from J, leaving 16 bases between. Germline CDR1 reads SGHDT; CDR2 reads YYEEEE. The CDR3 is 15 amino acids. CDR3 residues: CASSPTRGGPYEQYF. The CDR3 nucleotides are TGTGCCAGCAGCCCGACCAGGGGTGGCCCCTACGAGCAGTACTTC.

The chain couples TRBV2 to TRBJ2-7; 11 positions agree with TRBD2. Germline CDR1 and CDR2: SNHLY and FYNNEI. The CDR3 covers 15 residues. After removal of 6 bases from V and 2 bases from J, the junction contained 6 bases not matched to a gene. This chain's CDR3 is CASSVTSGVTYEQYF. For the CDR3, the DNA is TGTGCCAGCAGCGTGACTAGCGGGGTAACCTACGAGCAGTACTTC.

V usage is TRBV5-1 and J usage is TRBJ1-3; TRBD1 matches at 7 bases. CDR1 is SGHRS, CDR2 YFSETQ, per germline. This CDR3 contains 18 residues. With V trimmed by 0 bases and J by 4 bases, 13 bases remained unmatched. In nucleotides, the CDR3 is TGCGCCAGCAGCTTGGAGGGGACAGTCTCATCTGCCGGAAACACCATATATTTT. Encoded protein: CASSLEGTVSSAGNTIYF.

This clonotype was recorded a few times. The chain recombines TRBV7-2 with TRBJ1-2; 7 positions match TRBD1. From germline, CDR1 is SGHTA and CDR2 FQGNSA. The CDR3 length is 14 residues. V shed 3 bases and J 4 bases; nucleotides not matched to a gene: 5. CDR3 protein: CASSFGTDVYGYTF. In DNA form, the CDR3 reads TGTGCCAGCAGCTTCGGGACAGATGTCTATGGCTACACCTTC.

The chain combines TRBV10-3 with TRBJ1-1, with 10 nucleotides matching TRBD1. V lost 4 bases, J lost 0 bases, and 2 bases stayed unmatched. The CDR3 runs 15 residues. Germline V gives CDR1 ENHRY, CDR2 SYGVKD. The CDR3 DNA reads as TGTGCCATCAGTGGGGACAGGGGTTTGAACACTGAAGCTTTCTTT. This sequence encodes CAISGDRGLNTEAFF.

This clonotype was counted only a few times. V usage is TRBV30 and J usage is TRBJ1-2, with D perhaps TRBD1 (6 bases). V lost 1 base, J lost 8 bases, and 14 bases lay in between. Germline CDR1 is GTSNPN and CDR2 is SVGIG (reference sequence). The CDR3 has 13 amino acids. DNA of the CDR3: TGTGCCTGGAGTGGGACAGAGTATGTCGGCTACACCTTC. Its protein product is CAWSGTEYVGYTF.

This chain uses TRBV12-3 or TRBV12-4 with TRBJ1-2, with a weak D call TRBD1 (6 bases). Deletions cut 6 bases from V and 2 bases from J, with 7 bases between. This CDR3 is 12 amino acids long. In DNA, the CDR3 is TGTGCCAGCAGCACAGGGAACTATGGCTACACCTTC. Residues: CASSTGNYGYTF.

The V call is TRBV6-5, the J call TRBJ2-2; 7 bases align to TRBD1. V gave up 10 bases and J gave up 4 bases; unmatched junction bases: 6. This CDR3 is built from 13 residues. The V gene's germline CDR1 is MNHEY and CDR2 SVGAGI. The CDR3 sequence: CATYRGITGELFF. DNA of the CDR3: TGTGCCACATACAGGGGAATCACCGGGGAGCTGTTTTTT.

Only a few counts were recorded for this clonotype. The CDR3: CASSQDSLGASEQFF. For the CDR3, the DNA is TGTGCCAGCAGCCAAGACTCCCTGGGGGCGAGTGAGCAGTTCTTC. This chain uses TRBV4-2 with TRBJ2-1; TRBD1 might be the D (6 bases). The V end was cut by 0 bases, the J end by 9 bases, with 15 bases between. The CDR3 runs to 15 residues. The V gene's germline CDR1 is LGHNA and CDR2 YNFKEQ.

J is TRBJ1-1 and V is TRBV7-3, with 8 positions matching TRBD1. Germline-derived CDR1 and CDR2 are SGHTA and FQGTGA. The V and J ends lost 5 bases and 3 bases, in that order; junction bases with no gene match: 8. This CDR3 contains 15 residues. CDR3 sequence (DNA): TGTGCCAGCAGCCACTCAGGGGGCTGGGACACTGAAGCTTTCTTT. Translating gives CASSHSGGWDTEAFF.

The chain combines TRBV20-1 with TRBJ2-3, with 9 positions matching TRBD2. The CDR3 is made up of 17 amino acids. The V gene end was trimmed by 2 bases and the J gene end by 5 bases; junction bases not matched to a gene: 14. Germline CDR1 reads DFQATT; CDR2 reads SNEGSKA (reference sequence). CDR3 sequence: CSARTAGTAGGVDTQYF. CDR3 in DNA: TGCAGTGCTAGAACAGCCGGAACTGCGGGGGGGGTAGATACGCAGTATTTT.

The table lists this clonotype with a few counts. V usage is TRBV24-1 and J usage is TRBJ2-3; D is unclear. The CDR3 consists of 14 residues. V was pared by 4 bases and J by 1 base, with 8 bases between. Germline V CDR1 and CDR2: KGHDR, SFDVKD. The CDR3 protein is CATSDPERTDTQYF. Here the CDR3 DNA reads TGTGCCACCAGTGACCCCGAACGCACAGATACGCAGTATTTT.

The rearrangement joins TRBV29-1 to TRBJ2-3, with 8 bases lining up with TRBD2. Germline CDR1 and CDR2: SQVTM and ANQGSEA. The CDR3 extends over 15 amino acids. After removal of 6 bases from V and 2 bases from J, the junction contained 10 bases not matched to a gene. CDR3 bases: TGCAGCGTGGGGCTGGCGGGGGGTCCCACAGATACGCAGTATTTT. It encodes CSVGLAGGPTDTQYF.

The chain carries TRBV5-1 and TRBJ1-2; TRBD1 aligns across 9 bases. The CDR3 is 14 amino acids. Germline lookup yields CDR1 SGHRS and CDR2 YFSETQ. Unmatched junction bases numbered 6, after V lost 3 bases and J lost 6 bases. CDR3 sequence (DNA): TGCGCCAGCAGCTATGACAGGGGGGGAGATGGCTACACCTTC. Amino acid sequence: CASSYDRGGDGYTF.

The chain recombines TRBV5-1 with TRBJ1-2, with 7 bases identical to TRBD1. This CDR3 is built from 15 residues. Trimming took 4 bases from V and 7 from J; bases not matched to a gene: 13. Germline V lookup: CDR1 SGHRS, CDR2 YFSETQ. CDR3 in DNA: TGCGCCAGCAGCCCGCGACAGGGACCGACTCGTGGCTACACCTTC. It is translated as CASSPRQGPTRGYTF.

The chain couples TRBV13 to TRBJ1-1, with a possible D match to TRBD1 (5 bases). This CDR3 has 12 amino acids. Deletions cut 5 bases from V and 11 bases from J, with 15 bases between. CDR1 and CDR2 from the germline V gene are PRHDT and FYEKMQ (reference sequence). The CDR3 region is CASSASMGDAFF. DNA of the CDR3: TGTGCCAGCAGCGCCAGCATGGGGGATGCTTTCTTT.

The rearrangement uses TRBV4-2 and TRBJ2-1; TRBD2 aligns across 8 bases. CDR1 and CDR2 (germline): LGHNA, YNFKEQ. The CDR3 is 17 residues long. V shed 0 bases, J shed 1 base, and the junction held 5 bases outside the gene matches. DNA for the CDR3: TGTGCCAGCAGCCAAGAAGAGTTAGCGGGATCCTACAATGAGCAGTTCTTC. Its protein is CASSQEELAGSYNEQFF.

The chain joins TRBV18 to TRBJ1-4, with a tentative D call TRBD1 (6 bases). From germline, CDR1 is KGHSH and CDR2 LQKENI. This CDR3 contains 13 residues. Trimming removed 2 bases from V and 7 bases from J, with 8 bases in between. CDR3 nucleotide sequence: TGTGCCAGCTCACCAGGCAGGGGTGAAAAACTGTTTTTT. It specifies CASSPGRGEKLFF.

The CDR3 sequence: CASSDSSIGHGTQYF. The CDR3 DNA follows: TGTGCCAGCAGTGACTCCTCCATAGGACACGGAACGCAGTATTTT. This sequence joins TRBV6-4 and TRBJ2-3; D is perhaps TRBD1 (5 bases). The CDR3 consists of 15 residues. Trimming took off 0 bases at V and 9 bases at J, with 16 bases between the two ends. From germline, CDR1 is MRHNA and CDR2 SNTAGT.

This clonotype was picked up a small number of times. The chain is built from TRBV6-1 and TRBJ1-2; D is undetermined. Germline V lookup: CDR1 MNHNS, CDR2 SASEGT. Trimming removed 0 bases from V and 4 bases from J, with 15 bases in between. The CDR3 is 16 amino acids. The CDR3 sequence: CASSEAAAGSFYGYTF. The DNA of the CDR3 is TGTGCCAGCAGTGAAGCGGCGGCAGGTTCCTTCTATGGCTACACCTTC.

This clonotype was detected a few times. The chain recombines TRBV10-3 with TRBJ2-7; TRBD2 agrees at 7 bases. The V and J ends lost 6 bases and 3 bases, in that order; junction bases with no gene match: 8. The CDR3 loop spans 14 amino acids. CDR1 and CDR2 (germline): ENHRY, SYGVKD. Here the CDR3 reads CAIRGGDYLYEQYF. The CDR3 DNA is TGTGCCATCAGAGGCGGGGACTATCTCTACGAGCAGTACTTC.

The CDR3 sequence is CASSPGRGTGTEAFF. The DNA for the CDR3 is TGTGCCAGCAGCCCTGGGAGGGGAACAGGGACTGAAGCTTTCTTT. The chain uses TRBV13 and TRBJ1-1; D possibly corresponds to TRBD1 (6 bases). CDR1 is PRHDT and CDR2 is FYEKMQ in the germline V gene (reference sequence). Deletions cut 5 bases from V and 5 bases from J, with 18 bases between. The CDR3 is made up of 15 amino acids.

The chain links TRBV6-1 to TRBJ1-5; TRBD1 aligns across 7 bases. This CDR3 contains 15 residues. Germline V gives CDR1 MNHNS, CDR2 SASEGT. The ends lost 4 bases at V and 4 bases at J; junction bases unmatched: 7. CDR3 DNA sequence: TGTGCCAGCAGTGGACAGGGACTAAGTAATCAGCCCCAGCATTTT. It yields the protein CASSGQGLSNQPQHF.

The chain carries TRBV5-1 and TRBJ2-3; 11 bases agree with TRBD2. Trimming took 0 bases from V and 3 from J; bases not matched to a gene: 3. The germline V gene encodes CDR1 SGHRS and CDR2 YFSETQ. The CDR3 totals 16 residues. The chain's CDR3 is CASSLEGTSGTDTQYF. Here the CDR3 DNA reads TGCGCCAGCAGCTTGGAAGGGACTAGCGGAACAGATACGCAGTATTTT.

This rearrangement joins TRBV9 to TRBJ1-6; D possibly corresponds to TRBD1 (6 bases). The CDR3 covers 14 residues. Per the germline V gene, CDR1 is SGDLS and CDR2 is YYNGEE. Trimming shortened V by 2 bases and J by 5 bases, and 8 bases separated the two germline ends. The chain's CDR3 is CASSVRQDNSPLHF. The CDR3 bases are TGTGCCAGCAGCGTTAGACAGGATAATTCACCCCTCCACTTT.

The chain uses TRBV19 and TRBJ2-3; D uncertain. The CDR3 loop spans 14 amino acids. CDR1 is LNHDA, CDR2 SQIVND, per germline (reference sequence). V was cut by 1 base and J by 6 bases, with 11 bases left in between. The CDR3 nucleotides are TGTGCCAGTAGTATAGCCACGGTCGGGGATACGCAGTATTTT. Translation gives CASSIATVGDTQYF.